These T cell receptor beta chains were read from a single sample in a study of T-cell reconstitution after alpha-beta-depleted transplantation in children. In TCRdb, the PCR reads were re-called with MiXCR into one record per CDR3 protein. The table includes around 490,000 distinct CDR3 sequences, around 10% detected once. Sequences were derived from PBMCs, mostly from graft donor cells, sampled 180 days after TCRalphabeta/CD19-depleted stem cell transplant. Source of these receptors: a female patient aged 2-9 years who had a stem cell transplant for aplastic anemia, so the T cells may come from the graft donor. Both conserved end residues are part of each CDR3. A D gene is named only where the DNA matches it firmly. Clone size is not always given. Where it is, it says once, few, many or a class for expanded clones.

>TRBV20-1|.|TRBJ2-5|.
TGCAGTGCTGCTCAAGAGACCCAGTACTTC
CSAAQETQYF
>TRBV14|.|TRBJ2-4|.
TGTGCCAGCAGCCATTTTAATTTTGTGGGCATTCAGTACTTC
CASSHFNFVGIQYF
>TRBV5-1|.|TRBJ1-2|few
TGCGCCAGCAGCTACAGTAACTATGGCTACACCTTC
CASSYSNYGYTF
>TRBV20-1|TRBD1|TRBJ2-6|few
TGCAGTGCTACTCAGACAGGGGCCCACTCTGGGGCCAACGTCCTGACTTTC
CSATQTGAHSGANVLTF
>TRBV7-9|.|TRBJ1-2|.
TGTGCCAGCAGTCGTTCGTGGACGGAGTCCTATGGCTACACCTTC
CASSRSWTESYGYTF
>TRBV29-1|.|TRBJ2-3|many
TGCAGCGGGTGTTCGGGAGCAGGAGATACGCAGTATTTT
CSGCSGAGDTQYF
>TRBV9|.|TRBJ2-7|.
TGTGCCAGCAGCGGGGGGGACCGTCCCTACGAGCAGTACTTC
CASSGGDRPYEQYF
>TRBV7-2|.|TRBJ2-1|few
TGTGCCAGCATCCCGGGAACAGGGATGTACAATGAGCAGTTCTTC
CASIPGTGMYNEQFF
>TRBV29-1|.|TRBJ1-1|few
TGCAGCGTTCTGGACGGGCGGAACACTGAAGCTTTCTTT
CSVLDGRNTEAFF
>TRBV7-9|.|TRBJ2-1|.
TGTGCCAGCAGCCGATCGGGGGTAGGCAACAACAATGAGCAGTTCTTC
CASSRSGVGNNNEQFF
>TRBV7-3|.|TRBJ2-5|.
TGTGCCAGCAGCTCCCAGCCCGGGCCCCAAGAGACCCAGTACTTC
CASSSQPGPQETQYF
>TRBV12-3/TRBV12-4|TRBD1|TRBJ2-1|few
TGTGCCAGCCAGGGACAGACCAATGAGCAGTTCTTC
CASQGQTNEQFF
>TRBV7-3|TRBD2|TRBJ2-1|few
TGTGCCAGCAGCCCTCGGACTAGCGGGACCAATGAGCAGTTCTTC
CASSPRTSGTNEQFF
>TRBV12-3/TRBV12-4|.|TRBJ2-6|few
TGTGCCAGCAGTCTAGGGCGGGTGGAAATCTCTGGGGCCAACGTCCTGACTTTC
CASSLGRVEISGANVLTF
>TRBV6-1|.|TRBJ2-1|few
TGTGCCAGCAGTCCACCACTCCGGGGTGAGCAGTTCTTC
CASSPPLRGEQFF
>TRBV10-3|TRBD2|TRBJ2-1|few
TGTGCCATCAGTGGCCCGGGGACTAGCGAGACTTCACTCTACAATGAGCAGTTCTTC
CAISGPGTSETSLYNEQFF